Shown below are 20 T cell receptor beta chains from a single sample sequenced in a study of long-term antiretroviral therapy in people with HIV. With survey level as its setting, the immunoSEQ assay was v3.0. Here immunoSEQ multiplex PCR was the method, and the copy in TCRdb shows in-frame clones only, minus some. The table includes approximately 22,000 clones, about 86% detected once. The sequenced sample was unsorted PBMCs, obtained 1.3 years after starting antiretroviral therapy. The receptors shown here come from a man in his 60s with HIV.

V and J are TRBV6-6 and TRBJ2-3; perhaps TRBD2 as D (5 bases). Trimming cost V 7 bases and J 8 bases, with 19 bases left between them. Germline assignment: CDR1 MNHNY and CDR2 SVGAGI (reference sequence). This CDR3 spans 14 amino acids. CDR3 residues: CASIEGPGYGTQYF. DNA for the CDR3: TGTGCCAGCATTGAGGGTCCCGGATACGGTACGCAGTATTTT.

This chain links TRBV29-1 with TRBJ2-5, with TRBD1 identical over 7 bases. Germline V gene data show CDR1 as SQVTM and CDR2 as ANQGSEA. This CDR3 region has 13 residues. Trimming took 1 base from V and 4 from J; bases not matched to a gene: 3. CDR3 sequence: CSVEANRGETQYF. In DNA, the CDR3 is TGCAGCGTTGAAGCCAACAGGGGAGAGACCCAGTACTTC.

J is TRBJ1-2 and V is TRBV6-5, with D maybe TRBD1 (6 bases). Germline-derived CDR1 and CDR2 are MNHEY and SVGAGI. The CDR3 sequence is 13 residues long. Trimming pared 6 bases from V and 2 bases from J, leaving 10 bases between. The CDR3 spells CASRITGNYGYTF. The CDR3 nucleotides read TGTGCCAGCAGAATCACAGGGAACTATGGCTACACCTTC.

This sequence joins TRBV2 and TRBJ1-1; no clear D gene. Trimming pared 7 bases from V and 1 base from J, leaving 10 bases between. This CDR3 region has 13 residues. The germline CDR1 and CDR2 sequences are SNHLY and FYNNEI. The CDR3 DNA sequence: TGTGCCAGCACCATCCAGTGGAACACTGAAGCTTTCTTT. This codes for CASTIQWNTEAFF.

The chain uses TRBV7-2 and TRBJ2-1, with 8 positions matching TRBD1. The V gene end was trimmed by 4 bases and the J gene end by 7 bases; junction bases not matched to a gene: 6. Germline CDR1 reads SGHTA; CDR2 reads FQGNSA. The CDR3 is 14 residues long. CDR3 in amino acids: CASSSGQGWNEQFF. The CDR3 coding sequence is TGTGCCAGCAGCTCAGGACAGGGATGGAATGAGCAGTTCTTC.

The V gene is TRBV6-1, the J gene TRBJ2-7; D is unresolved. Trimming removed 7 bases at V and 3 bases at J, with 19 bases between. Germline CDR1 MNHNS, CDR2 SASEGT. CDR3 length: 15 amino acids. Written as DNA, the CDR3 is TGTGCCAGCATCCGCCAAGGGCAGGTCCACTACGAGCAGTACTTC. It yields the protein CASIRQGQVHYEQYF.

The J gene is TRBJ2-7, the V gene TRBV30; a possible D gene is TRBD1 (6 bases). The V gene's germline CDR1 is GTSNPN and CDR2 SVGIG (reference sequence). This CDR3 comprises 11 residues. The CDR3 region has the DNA TGTGCTGGACAGAGATCCTACGAGCAGTACTTC. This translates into CAGQRSYEQYF.

The CDR3 DNA is TGTGCCAGCTCACCTCAAGGGGGACTAGCGGTCTTAACGCAGTATTTT. Protein sequence: CASSPQGGLAVLTQYF. The chain is built from TRBV18 and TRBJ2-3; 11 bases are a match to TRBD2. The CDR3 runs to 16 residues. Per germline, CDR1 KGHSH and CDR2 LQKENI. After removal of 3 bases from V and 9 bases from J, the junction contained 11 bases not matched to a gene.

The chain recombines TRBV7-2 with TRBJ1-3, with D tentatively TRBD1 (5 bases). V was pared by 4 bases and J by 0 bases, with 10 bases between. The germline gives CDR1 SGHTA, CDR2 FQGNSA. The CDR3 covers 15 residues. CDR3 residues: CASSSGAGSGNTIYF. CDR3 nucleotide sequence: TGTGCCAGCAGCTCTGGGGCCGGCTCTGGAAACACCATATATTTT. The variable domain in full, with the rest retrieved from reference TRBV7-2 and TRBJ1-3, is GAGVSQSPSNKVTEKGKDVELRCDPISGHTALYWYRQSLGQGLEFLIYFQGNSAPDKSGLPSDRFSAERTGGSVSTLTIQRTQQEDSAVYLCASSSGAGSGNTIYFGEGSWLTVV.

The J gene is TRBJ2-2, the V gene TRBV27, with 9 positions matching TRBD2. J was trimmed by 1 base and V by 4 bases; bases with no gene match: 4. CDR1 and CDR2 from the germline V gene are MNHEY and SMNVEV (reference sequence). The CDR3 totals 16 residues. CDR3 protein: CASSSRLAENTGELFF. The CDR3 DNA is TGTGCCAGCAGTTCTAGACTAGCGGAGAACACCGGGGAGCTGTTTTTT.

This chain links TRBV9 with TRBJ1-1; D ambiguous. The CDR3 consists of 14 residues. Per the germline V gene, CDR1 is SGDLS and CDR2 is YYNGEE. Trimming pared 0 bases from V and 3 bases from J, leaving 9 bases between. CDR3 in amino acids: CASSVDEVYTEAFF. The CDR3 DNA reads TGTGCCAGCAGCGTAGATGAAGTTTACACTGAAGCTTTCTTT.

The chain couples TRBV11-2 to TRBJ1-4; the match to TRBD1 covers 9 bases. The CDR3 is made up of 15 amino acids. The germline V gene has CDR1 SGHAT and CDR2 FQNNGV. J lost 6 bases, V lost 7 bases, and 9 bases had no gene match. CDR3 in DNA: TGTGCCAGCACCCGATCCGGGACAGGGTATGAAAAACTGTTTTTT. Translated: CASTRSGTGYEKLFF. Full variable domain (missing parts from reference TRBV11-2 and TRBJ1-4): EAGVAQSPRYKIIEKRQSVAFWCNPISGHATLYWYQQILGQGPKLLIQFQNNGVVDDSQLPKDRFSAERLKGVDSTLKIQPAKLEDSAVYLCASTRSGTGYEKLFFGSGTQLSVL.

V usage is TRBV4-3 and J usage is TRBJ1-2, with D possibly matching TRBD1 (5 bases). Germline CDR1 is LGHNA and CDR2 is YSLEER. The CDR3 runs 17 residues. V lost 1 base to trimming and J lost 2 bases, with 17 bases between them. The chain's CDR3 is CASSQAWDVGNNYGYTF. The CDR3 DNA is TGCGCCAGCAGCCAAGCGTGGGACGTAGGGAACAACTATGGCTACACCTTC.

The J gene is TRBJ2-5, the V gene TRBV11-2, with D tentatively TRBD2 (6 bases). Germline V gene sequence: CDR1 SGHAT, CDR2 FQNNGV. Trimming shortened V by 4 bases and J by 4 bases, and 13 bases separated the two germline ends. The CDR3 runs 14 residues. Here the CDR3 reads CASSSQAGRETQYF. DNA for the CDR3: TGTGCCAGCAGCTCCCAAGCGGGTAGAGAGACCCAGTACTTC.

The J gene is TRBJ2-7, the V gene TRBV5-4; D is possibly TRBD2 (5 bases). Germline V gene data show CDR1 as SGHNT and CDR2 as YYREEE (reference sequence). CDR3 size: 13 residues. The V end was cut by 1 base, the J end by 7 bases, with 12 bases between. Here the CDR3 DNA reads TGTGCCAGCAGCTTGCCGGGGAGCCTTGAGCAGTACTTC. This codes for CASSLPGSLEQYF.

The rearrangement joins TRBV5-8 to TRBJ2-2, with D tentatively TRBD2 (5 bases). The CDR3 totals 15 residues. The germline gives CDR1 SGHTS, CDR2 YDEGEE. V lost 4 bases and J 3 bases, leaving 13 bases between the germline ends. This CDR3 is CASSPRGRDTGELFF. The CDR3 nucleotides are TGTGCCAGCAGCCCCCGAGGGCGAGACACCGGGGAGCTGTTTTTT. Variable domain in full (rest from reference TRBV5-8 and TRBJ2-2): EAGVTQSPTHLIKTRGQQATLRCSPISGHTSVYWYQQALGLGLQFLLWYDEGEERNRGNFPPRFSGRQFPNYSSELNVNALELEDSALYLCASSPRGRDTGELFFGEGSRLTVL.

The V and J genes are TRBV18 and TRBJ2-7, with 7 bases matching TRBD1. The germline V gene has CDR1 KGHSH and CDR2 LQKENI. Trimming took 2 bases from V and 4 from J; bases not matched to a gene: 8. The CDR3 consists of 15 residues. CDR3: CASSPDDRDQYEQYF. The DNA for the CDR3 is TGTGCCAGCTCACCAGACGACAGGGATCAGTACGAGCAGTACTTC.

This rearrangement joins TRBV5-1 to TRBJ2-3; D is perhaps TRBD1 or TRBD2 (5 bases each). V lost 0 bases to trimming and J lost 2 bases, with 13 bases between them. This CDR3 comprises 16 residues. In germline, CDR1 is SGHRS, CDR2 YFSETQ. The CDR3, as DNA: TGCGCCAGCAGCTTGGGAGGGGCCTCGGACACAGATACGCAGTATTTT. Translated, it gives CASSLGGASDTDTQYF.

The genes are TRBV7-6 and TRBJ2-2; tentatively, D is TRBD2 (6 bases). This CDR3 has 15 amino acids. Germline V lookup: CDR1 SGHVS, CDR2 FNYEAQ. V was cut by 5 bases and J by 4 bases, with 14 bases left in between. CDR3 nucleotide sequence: TGTGCCAGCAGCCGAGGGACCGGGGGCACCGGGGAGCTGTTTTTT. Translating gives CASSRGTGGTGELFF.

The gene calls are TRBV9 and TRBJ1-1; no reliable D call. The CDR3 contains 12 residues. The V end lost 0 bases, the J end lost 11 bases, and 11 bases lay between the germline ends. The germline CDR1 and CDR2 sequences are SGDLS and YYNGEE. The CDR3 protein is CASSVGGGRAFF. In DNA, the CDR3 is TGTGCCAGCAGCGTAGGTGGAGGGAGGGCTTTCTTT.